This TCR beta chain is from a study of blood T cell repertoires in COVID-19. Overall study: Italy, Spain and the United States were the sources of the convalescent and acute COVID-19 samples.

Followed over time, Seattle patients had been enrolled while infection was active. Clones were read by immunoSEQ multiplex PCR, and TCRdb kept only the in-frame ones, dropping some. This sample yields some 130,000 clones, of which roughly 86% are seen a single time; about an eighth belongs to the top ten. J was trimmed by 1 base and V by 6 bases; bases with no gene match: 9. Germline V gives CDR1 SGHTA, CDR2 FQGNSA. This CDR3 comprises 16 residues. The rearrangement links TRBV7-2 to TRBJ2-7, with 10 bases matching TRBD2. This sequence was found in a woman aged 70 to 79 with COVID-19, enrolled during active disease. The sample taken for sequencing was peripheral blood. The CDR3 DNA is TGTGCCAGCAGTTCTGTCGCTAGCGGGGGTTCCTACGAGCAGTACTTC. Protein sequence: CASSSVASGGSYEQYF. The whole variable domain, remainder taken from reference TRBV7-2 and TRBJ2-7, is GAGVSQSPSNKVTEKGKDVELRCDPISGHTALYWYRQSLGQGLEFLIYFQGNSAPDKSGLPSDRFSAERTGGSVSTLTIQRTQQEDSAVYLCASSSVASGGSYEQYFGPGTRLTVT.